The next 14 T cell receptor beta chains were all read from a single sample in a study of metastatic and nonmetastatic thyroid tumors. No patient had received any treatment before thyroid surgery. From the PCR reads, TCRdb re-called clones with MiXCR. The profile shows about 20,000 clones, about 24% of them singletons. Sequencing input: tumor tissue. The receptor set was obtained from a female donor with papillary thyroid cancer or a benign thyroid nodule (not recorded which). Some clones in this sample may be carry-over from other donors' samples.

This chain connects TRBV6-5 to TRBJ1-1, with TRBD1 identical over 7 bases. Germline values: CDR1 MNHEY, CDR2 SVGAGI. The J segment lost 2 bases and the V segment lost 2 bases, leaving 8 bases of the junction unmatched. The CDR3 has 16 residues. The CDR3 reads CASSYDRVRSNTEAFF. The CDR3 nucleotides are TGTGCCAGCAGTTACGACAGGGTCCGCAGTAACACTGAAGCTTTCTTT.

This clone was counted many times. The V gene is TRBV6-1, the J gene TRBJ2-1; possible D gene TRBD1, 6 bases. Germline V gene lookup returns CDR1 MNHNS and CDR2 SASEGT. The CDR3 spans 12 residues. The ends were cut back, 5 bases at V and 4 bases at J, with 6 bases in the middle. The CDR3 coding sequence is TGTGCCAGCAGTAGGGGGTACAATGAGCAGTTCTTC. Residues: CASSRGYNEQFF.

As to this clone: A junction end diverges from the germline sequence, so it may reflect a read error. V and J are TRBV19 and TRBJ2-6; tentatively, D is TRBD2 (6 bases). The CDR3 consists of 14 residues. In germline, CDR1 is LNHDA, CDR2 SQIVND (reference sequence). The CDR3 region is CAGKTSCGANVLNF. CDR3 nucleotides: TGTGCCGGCAAGACCTCTTGCGGGGCCAACGTCCTGAATTTC.

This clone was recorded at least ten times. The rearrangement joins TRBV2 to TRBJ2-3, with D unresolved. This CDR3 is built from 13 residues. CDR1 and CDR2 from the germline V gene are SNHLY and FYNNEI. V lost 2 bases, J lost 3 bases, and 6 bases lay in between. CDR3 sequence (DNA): TGTGCCAGCAGTGAAAAGGTGACAGATACGCAGTATTTT. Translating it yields CASSEKVTDTQYF.

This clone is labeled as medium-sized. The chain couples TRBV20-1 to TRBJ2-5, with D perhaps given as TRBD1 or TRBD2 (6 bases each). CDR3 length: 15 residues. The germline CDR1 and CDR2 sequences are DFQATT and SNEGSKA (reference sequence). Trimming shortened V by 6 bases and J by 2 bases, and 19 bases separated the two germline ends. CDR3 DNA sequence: TGCAGTGCCGATACAGGGAATGGAGGGCAAGAGACCCAGTACTTC. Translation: CSADTGNGGQETQYF.

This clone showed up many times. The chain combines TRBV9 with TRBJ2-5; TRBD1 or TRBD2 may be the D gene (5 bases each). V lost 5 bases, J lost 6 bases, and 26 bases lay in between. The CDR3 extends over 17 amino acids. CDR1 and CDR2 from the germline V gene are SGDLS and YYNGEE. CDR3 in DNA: TGTGCCAGCAGGATATTACCTACTAGACAGAACCTGAAGACCCAGTACTTC. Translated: CASRILPTRQNLKTQYF.

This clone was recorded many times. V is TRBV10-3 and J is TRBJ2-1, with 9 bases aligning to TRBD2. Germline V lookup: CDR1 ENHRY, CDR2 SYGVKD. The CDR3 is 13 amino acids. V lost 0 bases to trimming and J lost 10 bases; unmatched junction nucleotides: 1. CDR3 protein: CAISESTSGEQFF. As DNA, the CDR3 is TGTGCCATCAGTGAGTCGACTAGCGGCGAGCAGTTCTTC.

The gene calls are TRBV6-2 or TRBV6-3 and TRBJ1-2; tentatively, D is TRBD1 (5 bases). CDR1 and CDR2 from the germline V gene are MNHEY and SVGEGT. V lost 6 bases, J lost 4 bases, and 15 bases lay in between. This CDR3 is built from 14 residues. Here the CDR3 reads CASRGGGRGYGYTF. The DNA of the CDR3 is TGTGCCAGCAGAGGCGGGGGTCGCGGCTATGGCTACACCTTC.

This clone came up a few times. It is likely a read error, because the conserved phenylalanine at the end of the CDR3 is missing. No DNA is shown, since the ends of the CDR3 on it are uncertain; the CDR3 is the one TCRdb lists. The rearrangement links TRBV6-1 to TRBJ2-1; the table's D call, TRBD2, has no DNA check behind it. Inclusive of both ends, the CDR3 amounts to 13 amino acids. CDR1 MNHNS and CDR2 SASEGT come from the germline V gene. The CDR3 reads CASSPGLAKEHFY.

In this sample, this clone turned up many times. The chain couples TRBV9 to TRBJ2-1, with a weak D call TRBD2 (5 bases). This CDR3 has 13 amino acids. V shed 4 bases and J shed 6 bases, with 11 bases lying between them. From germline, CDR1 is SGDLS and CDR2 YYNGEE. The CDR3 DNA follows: TGTGCCAGCAGCTTGGACTTGTTCAATGAGCAGTTCTTC. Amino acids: CASSLDLFNEQFF.

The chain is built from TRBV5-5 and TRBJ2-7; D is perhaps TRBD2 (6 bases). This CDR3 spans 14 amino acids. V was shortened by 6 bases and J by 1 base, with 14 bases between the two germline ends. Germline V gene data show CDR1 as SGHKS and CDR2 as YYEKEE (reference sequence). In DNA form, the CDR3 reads TGTGCCAGCATACCTGGGGGAGGATCCTACGAGCAGTACTTC. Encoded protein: CASIPGGGSYEQYF. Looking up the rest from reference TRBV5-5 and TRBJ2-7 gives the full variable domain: DAGVTQSPTHLIKTRGQQVTLRCSPISGHKSVSWYQQVLGQGPQFIFQYYEKEERGRGNFPDRFSARQFPNYSSELNVNALLLGDSALYLCASIPGGGSYEQYFGPGTRLTVT.

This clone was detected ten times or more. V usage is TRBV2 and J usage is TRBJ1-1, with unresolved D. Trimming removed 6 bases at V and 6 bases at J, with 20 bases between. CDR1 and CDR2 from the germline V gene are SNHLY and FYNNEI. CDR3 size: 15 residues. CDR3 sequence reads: CASSPLEGPRSEAFF. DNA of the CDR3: TGTGCCAGCAGCCCCCTGGAGGGTCCGAGGTCTGAAGCTTTCTTT.

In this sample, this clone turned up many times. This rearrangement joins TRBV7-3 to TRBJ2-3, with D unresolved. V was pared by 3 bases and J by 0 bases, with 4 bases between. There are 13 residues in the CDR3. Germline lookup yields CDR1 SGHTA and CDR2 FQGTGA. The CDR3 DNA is TGTGCCAGCAGCTTCATTAGCACAGATACGCAGTATTTT. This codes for CASSFISTDTQYF.

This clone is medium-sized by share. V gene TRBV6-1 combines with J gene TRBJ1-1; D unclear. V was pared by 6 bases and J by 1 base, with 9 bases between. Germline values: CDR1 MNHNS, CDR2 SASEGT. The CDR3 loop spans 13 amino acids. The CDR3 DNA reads TGTGCCAGCAGAACCAGACAGAACACTGAAGCTTTCTTT. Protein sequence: CASRTRQNTEAFF.